This TCR beta chain originates from a study of control samples from healthy donors and cancer patients. This CDR3 spans 14 amino acids. Germline V gene lookup returns CDR1 MNHEY and CDR2 SMNVEV (reference sequence). The junction had 6 bases not matched to a gene; V was cut back by 5 bases and J by 4 bases. TCRdb's copy holds only in-frame clones and misses some; the assay was immunoSEQ multiplex PCR. The sample includes fewer than 500,000 clones, 75% to 95% of them seen just once. The sequence came from a man aged 40-49 years with head and neck cancer. This chain links TRBV27 with TRBJ1-2, with 8 bases aligning to TRBD1. The specimen sequenced was PBMCs. The CDR3 spells CASSLGQGAYGYTF. As DNA, the CDR3 is TGTGCCAGCAGTCTAGGACAGGGTGCCTATGGCTACACCTTC.